One and the same sample provided the 21 T cell receptor beta chains below, sequenced in a study of beta chain features in type 1 diabetes (dated by TCRdb to 2017 to 2018). General study outcomes and caveats: Type 1 diabetes patients showed a moderate but significant shortening of TCRB CDR3 length in all four CD4+ subsets.

Their antigens remain unidentified. Receptors were amplified or captured by the immunoSEQ multiplex PCR assay. The entire amount of isolated RNA was reverse transcribed using the High Capacity cDNA Reverse Transcription Kit, so the sequenced TCRB transcripts were expressed ones. Imported from immuneACCESS, the table was reduced by TCRdb to in-frame sequences with V and J called. These copies leave out some clones; in studies compared against another copy, an unresolved V gene accounts for under half, and the cause of the remainder is not known. Counted in this sample were under 250,000 clones; approximately 15% of them appeared once. The ten top clones hold roughly 0.019% of the sample. The sample was naive CD4+ T cells from blood. The cell subset or site label of this sample denotes: true naive CD4+ T cells. All receptors come from a man between 25 and 39 years old with type 1 diabetes.

This clone was observed a few times. The V and J genes are TRBV5-4 and TRBJ2-5, with 12 bases aligning to TRBD2. The CDR3 has 16 amino acids. Germline V gene lookup returns CDR1 SGHNT and CDR2 YYREEE (reference sequence). J lost 6 bases, V lost 4 bases, and 10 bases had no gene match. CDR3 sequence (DNA): TGTGCCAGCAGCCCGGCGACTAGCGGGGGAGTAAAGACCCAGTACTTC. This sequence encodes CASSPATSGGVKTQYF.

This clone came up a few times. The gene calls are TRBV5-8 and TRBJ2-7; D uncertain. The germline V and J ends were trimmed by 0 bases and 0 bases, with 7 bases remaining between them. The germline CDR1 and CDR2 sequences are SGHTS and YDEGEE. The CDR3 runs to 14 residues. CDR3 nucleotides: TGTGCCAGCAGCTTGGTTGTCCACTCCTACGAGCAGTACTTC. Residues: CASSLVVHSYEQYF. Full variable domain (outside the CDR3, taken from reference TRBV5-8 and TRBJ2-7): EAGVTQSPTHLIKTRGQQATLRCSPISGHTSVYWYQQALGLGLQFLLWYDEGEERNRGNFPPRFSGRQFPNYSSELNVNALELEDSALYLCASSLVVHSYEQYFGPGTRLTVT.

The chain is built from TRBV29-1 and TRBJ1-2; 7 nucleotides agree with TRBD1. V was pared by 7 bases and J by 7 bases, with 9 bases of the junction left unmatched. CDR1 and CDR2 (germline): SQVTM, ANQGSEA. This CDR3 is 12 amino acids long. For the CDR3, the DNA is TGCAGCGACAGGGGAGCGTCCGGTGGCTACACCTTC. It yields the protein CSDRGASGGYTF.

This clone occurred a few times. This rearrangement joins TRBV5-1 to TRBJ2-2, with TRBD1 identical over 7 bases. The CDR3 runs 16 residues. V dropped 4 bases and J dropped 0; count of bases not matched to a gene: 6. Germline V gene lookup returns CDR1 SGHRS and CDR2 YFSETQ. The CDR3: CASSPRTGSNTGELFF. Here the CDR3 DNA reads TGCGCCAGCAGCCCGAGGACAGGCTCGAACACCGGGGAGCTGTTTTTT.

This clone appeared a few times. CDR3 in amino acids: CAWSRTRDEQYF. Here the CDR3 DNA reads TGTGCCTGGAGTCGAACCAGGGACGAGCAGTACTTC. The chain combines TRBV30 with TRBJ2-7; tentative D call: TRBD1 (5 bases). CDR1 and CDR2 from the germline V gene are GTSNPN and SVGIG (reference sequence). The CDR3 contains 12 residues. V was trimmed by 2 bases and J by 5 bases, leaving 10 bases between them.

The gene calls are TRBV5-1 and TRBJ1-1; D uncertain. The V end lost 0 bases, the J end lost 1 base, and 7 bases lay between the germline ends. Per germline, CDR1 SGHRS and CDR2 YFSETQ. The CDR3 runs 14 residues. CDR3 coding DNA: TGCGCCAGCAGCTTGGTTTCAGAGAACACTGAAGCTTTCTTT. It codes for CASSLVSENTEAFF.

This clone showed up just a few times. This chain uses TRBV15 with TRBJ1-4, with D uncertain. The CDR3 is 13 amino acids. The V and J ends lost 3 bases and 4 bases respectively, with 6 bases between them. In germline, CDR1 is LNHNV, CDR2 YYDKDF (reference sequence). The CDR3 loop reads CATSSRDNEKLFF. In DNA, the CDR3 is TGTGCCACCAGCAGTCGCGATAATGAAAAACTGTTTTTT.

The rearrangement uses TRBV25-1 and TRBJ2-1; 14 bases map to TRBD2. Germline CDR1 MGHDK, CDR2 SYGVNS. The CDR3 runs 16 residues. The V segment lost 5 bases and the J segment 9 bases; nucleotides outside the gene matches: 9. DNA of the CDR3: TGTGCCAGCAGTCCCGGGGGACTAGCGGGAGATAGTGAGCAGTTCTTC. Translating it yields CASSPGGLAGDSEQFF.

This clone was found a few times. CDR3 sequence: CSVERAGAVGGEQFF. The DNA of the CDR3 is TGCAGCGTTGAAAGAGCGGGAGCCGTCGGTGGTGAGCAGTTCTTC. The chain links TRBV29-1 to TRBJ2-1; 8 bases align to TRBD2. Germline assignment: CDR1 SQVTM and CDR2 ANQGSEA. V lost 2 bases, J lost 9 bases, and 12 bases stayed unmatched. CDR3 length equals 15 residues.

CDR3 nucleotide sequence: TGTGCCAGCAGCTTGATAGCAACTTCTGGAAACACCATATATTTT. It is translated as CASSLIATSGNTIYF. The gene calls are TRBV7-9 and TRBJ1-3; D unclear. This CDR3 spans 15 amino acids. Germline loops: CDR1 SEHNR, CDR2 FQNEAQ (reference sequence). V lost 3 bases and J lost 1, with 10 bases in between.

The V gene is TRBV4-1, the J gene TRBJ2-3, with 14 bases matching TRBD2. This CDR3 has 19 residues. Germline trimming cut 0 bases from V and 6 bases from J; bases unmatched to any gene: 11. CDR1 is MGHRA and CDR2 is YSYEKL in the germline V gene. CDR3 sequence: CASSQERLGTSGGRDTQYF. The CDR3 region has the DNA TGCGCCAGCAGCCAAGAGCGCCTTGGGACTAGCGGGGGCCGGGATACGCAGTATTTT.

The sample holds a few counts of this clone. In the same sample, other DNA sequences code for this CDR3. The CDR3, as DNA: TGTGCCAGCAGCTTGGGACTAGCGGGGACAGATACGCAGTATTTT. This translates into CASSLGLAGTDTQYF. This chain joins TRBV7-9 and TRBJ2-3; TRBD2 agrees at 13 bases. The V and J ends lost 3 bases and 3 bases, in that order; junction bases with no gene match: 0. Germline V gene data show CDR1 as SEHNR and CDR2 as FQNEAQ (reference sequence). The CDR3 contains 15 residues.

This sequence joins TRBV9 and TRBJ1-2; D call uncertain. In germline, CDR1 is SGDLS, CDR2 YYNGEE. This CDR3 contains 14 residues. Trimming took 0 bases from V and 8 from J, leaving 14 bases between them. The CDR3 loop reads CASSVASSAGGYTF. The CDR3 coding sequence is TGTGCCAGCAGCGTAGCGAGTTCAGCAGGAGGCTACACCTTC.

The chain is built from TRBV7-9 and TRBJ2-7; 7 nucleotides agree with TRBD2. CDR1 and CDR2 (germline): SEHNR, FQNEAQ (reference sequence). This CDR3 spans 15 amino acids. With V trimmed by 3 bases and J by 3 bases, 8 bases remained unmatched. The CDR3 protein is CASSFAGEVGYEQYF. CDR3 nucleotides: TGTGCCAGCAGCTTTGCGGGGGAGGTTGGCTACGAGCAGTACTTC.

This clone turned up a few times. The chain uses TRBV2 and TRBJ2-2, with 9 positions matching TRBD2. The V and J ends lost 6 bases and 4 bases, in that order; junction bases with no gene match: 9. Germline V gene lookup returns CDR1 SNHLY and CDR2 FYNNEI. The CDR3 extends over 16 amino acids. This chain's CDR3 is CASSALAGEGTGELFF. For the CDR3, the DNA is TGTGCCAGCAGCGCCTTAGCGGGGGAGGGCACCGGGGAGCTGTTTTTT.

The V and J genes are TRBV5-4 and TRBJ1-5; D is perhaps TRBD1 (6 bases). Germline V CDR1 and CDR2: SGHNT, YYREEE (reference sequence). The CDR3 loop spans 15 amino acids. V lost 2 bases and J 4 bases, leaving 13 bases between the germline ends. The CDR3 reads CASSFGGGVNQPQHF. The CDR3 bases are TGTGCCAGCAGCTTCGGCGGGGGCGTGAATCAGCCCCAGCATTTT.

The chain couples TRBV5-1 to TRBJ2-7; 7 positions agree with TRBD2. CDR1 SGHRS and CDR2 YFSETQ come from the germline V gene. The CDR3 sequence is 14 residues long. J lost 0 bases, V lost 5 bases, and 5 bases had no gene match. The CDR3 reads CASRITSASYEQYF. The CDR3 DNA follows: TGCGCCAGCAGAATTACTAGCGCCTCCTACGAGCAGTACTTC.

The V call is TRBV21-1, the J call TRBJ2-7; no DNA check was done on the table's D call, TRBD1. TRBV21-1 is termed a pseudogene. The CDR3 covers 16 residues. This CDR3 reads CASSITGQGASYEQYF. Here the CDR3 DNA reads TGTGCCAGCAGCATAACGGGACAGGGGGCCTCCTACGAGCAGTACTTC.

This clone was seen only a few times. This chain connects TRBV21-1 to TRBJ2-7; the tabulated D call, TRBD2, remains unverified against the DNA. TRBV21-1 is a listed pseudogene. The CDR3 has 15 amino acids. In DNA form, the CDR3 reads TGTGCCAGCAGCAAAGGAGCGGGACGCTCCTACGAGCAGTACTTC. The encoded protein is CASSKGAGRSYEQYF.

This clone has just a few counts. The chain joins TRBV19 to TRBJ1-2; TRBD1 agrees at 12 bases. The V and J ends lost 5 bases and 3 bases, in that order; junction bases with no gene match: 10. The CDR3 covers 17 residues. Germline V CDR1 and CDR2: LNHDA, SQIVND (reference sequence). The CDR3 nucleotides are TGTGCCAGTAGTCCTCAGTCCGGGACAGGGGGCTACTATGGCTACACCTTC. Translated, it gives CASSPQSGTGGYYGYTF. Full variable domain (missing parts from reference TRBV19 and TRBJ1-2): DGGITQSPKYLFRKEGQNVTLSCEQNLNHDAMYWYRQDPGQGLRLIYYSQIVNDFQKGDIAEGYSVSREKKESFPLTVTSAQKNPTAFYLCASSPQSGTGGYYGYTFGSGTRLTVV.

This chain joins TRBV5-8 and TRBJ2-5, with TRBD2 matching 7 bases. The V gene's germline CDR1 is SGHTS and CDR2 YDEGEE. CDR3 length: 16 residues. V lost 0 bases and J lost 2; bases outside the gene matches: 7. The CDR3 reads CASSLGASGNQETQYF. In nucleotides, the CDR3 is TGTGCCAGCAGCTTGGGGGCTAGCGGAAATCAAGAGACCCAGTACTTC.